These T cell receptor beta chains were read from a single sample in a study of a mutant IDH1 vaccine in newly diagnosed glioma. Their recognized antigens are unknown. Here immunoSEQ multiplex PCR was the method, and the copy in TCRdb shows in-frame clones only, minus some. The sample consists of tens of thousands of clones, over 70% of them appearing once. The specimen was PBMCs, collected from a glioma patient whose treatment included an IDH1 peptide vaccine. These receptors all stem from a man between 45 and 60 years old with glioma. CDR3s include the opening cysteine and the closing phenylalanine or tryptophan. D genes are given only for firm matches. Only part of the rows carry a size: once, few, many, or a class if the clone is expanded.

TGTGCCAGCAGTCCTCGGGGGGACCTGGCCTACGAGCAGTACTTC,CASSPRGDLAYEQYF,NA,TRBD2,TRBV6-6,TRBJ2-7
TGTGCCAGCAGCCGGGGGTACGGGGGAGCCTACGAGCAGTACTTC,CASSRGYGGAYEQYF,once,NA,TRBV7-7,TRBJ2-7
TGTGCCAGCAGTGAAAACTCACACAATGAGCAGTTCTTC,CASSENSHNEQFF,NA,NA,TRBV2,TRBJ2-1
TGTGCCAGCAGTTTAACGACTAGCGGGAATGGCTGGGCCCAGTACTTC,CASSLTTSGNGWAQYF,NA,TRBD2,TRBV27,TRBJ2-5
TGTGCCAGCAGCATCGGACCGCCGGGATTGCAAGAGACCCAGTACTTC,CASSIGPPGLQETQYF,NA,NA,TRBV9,TRBJ2-5
TGCGCCAGCAGCTTGTCAGGCTCAAGGGAGCAGTACTTC,CASSLSGSREQYF,NA,NA,TRBV5-1,TRBJ2-7
TGTGCCAGCAGCACCAGCCGGGGTGGCTACGAGCAGTACTTC,CASSTSRGGYEQYF,NA,NA,TRBV11-1,TRBJ2-7
TGTGCCAGCAGCTTAGCGGGACAGAACTCACCCCTCCACTTT,CASSLAGQNSPLHF,NA,TRBD1,TRBV7-8,TRBJ1-6
TGTGCCAGCAGTTACTCTACGGGGCAAGGCGAGCAGTACTTC,CASSYSTGQGEQYF,few,NA,TRBV6-5,TRBJ2-7
TGTGCCAGCTACGGCCGGGAAGATTCCTACGAGCAGTACTTC,CASYGREDSYEQYF,NA,NA,TRBV2,TRBJ2-7
TGCAGCGGGGAACTGGGCACCGAGCAGTACTTC,CSGELGTEQYF,NA,NA,TRBV20-1,TRBJ2-7
TGTGCCAGCAGCTTGAGCAATGGACGGGGACCTAACACTGAAGCTTTCTTT,CASSLSNGRGPNTEAFF,NA,NA,TRBV11-1,TRBJ1-1
TGTGCCAGCAGTGAAGCGATTGGGCAGGGCCGTGAAAAACTGTTTTTT,CASSEAIGQGREKLFF,NA,NA,TRBV6-1,TRBJ1-4
TGCGCCAGCAGCCAAGAGGGGGGCCTACTTCTCTATAGCAATCAGCCCCAGCATTTT,CASSQEGGLLLYSNQPQHF,once,NA,TRBV4-1,TRBJ1-5
TGTGCCAGCAGTTTGATCGGGTTTTTTAGGAATGGCTACACCTTC,CASSLIGFFRNGYTF,NA,NA,TRBV28,TRBJ1-2
TGTGCCAGTAGTATAGACACCAAGAGCACAGATACGCAGTATTTT,CASSIDTKSTDTQYF,NA,NA,TRBV19,TRBJ2-3
TGTGCCAGCTCGACAGGGAACACTGAAGCTTTCTTT,CASSTGNTEAFF,NA,NA,TRBV11-3,TRBJ1-1
TGTGCCAGCAGTAACCGACTGGAATACGAGCAGTACTTC,CASSNRLEYEQYF,NA,NA,TRBV6-1,TRBJ2-7
TGTGCCAGCAGCTTAGCGCAGGGCGAGCAGTACTTC,CASSLAQGEQYF,NA,NA,TRBV7-9,TRBJ2-7
TGTGCCAGCGAGAACAGGGCTGGAAACACCATATATTTT,CASENRAGNTIYF,NA,NA,TRBV19,TRBJ1-3
TGTGCCTGGAGTAAAGGGGGAACAGGTGAAGCTTTCTTT,CAWSKGGTGEAFF,NA,NA,TRBV30,TRBJ1-1
TGTGCCAGCAAGGATTTTAGCCTCAACGAGCAGTACTTC,CASKDFSLNEQYF,NA,NA,TRBV6-5,TRBJ2-7
TGTGCCAGCAGCCCTACCGGCGGCCCAGATACGCAGTATTTT,CASSPTGGPDTQYF,NA,NA,TRBV9,TRBJ2-3
TGCGCCAGCAGCCAAGTAGCGTCTACGCAGTATTTT,CASSQVASTQYF,NA,NA,TRBV4-1,TRBJ2-3
TGTGCCAGCAGCGTAGCGGCGCGGGGGGGCCGGAATGAGCAGTTCTTC,CASSVAARGGRNEQFF,NA,TRBD2,TRBV9,TRBJ2-1
TGTGCCAGTACATTCTCTGGAAACACCATATATTTT,CASTFSGNTIYF,NA,NA,TRBV19,TRBJ1-3
TGCGCCAGCAGCCCGGGGTCGATCTCTGGGGCCAACGTCCTGACTTTC,CASSPGSISGANVLTF,NA,NA,TRBV5-1,TRBJ2-6
TGTGCCAGCAGCCCCGCGGACAGGGTCTACGAGCAGTACTTC,CASSPADRVYEQYF,few,TRBD1,TRBV7-9,TRBJ2-7
TGTGCCAGCAGTGAAAAAGGGGGCGGGGTGAACACTGAAGCTTTCTTT,CASSEKGGGVNTEAFF,NA,TRBD1,TRBV6-1,TRBJ1-1
TGTGCCAGCAGCAAAACCACAGGGGACACTGAAGCTTTCTTT,CASSKTTGDTEAFF,once,TRBD1,TRBV7-9,TRBJ1-1
TGCGCCAGCAGCCCCGGGACGGAGAAGGATACGCAGTATTTT,CASSPGTEKDTQYF,NA,NA,TRBV5-1,TRBJ2-3
TGCGCCAGCAGCCAAACGGGACTAGCGGTATTAGATACGCAGTATTTT,CASSQTGLAVLDTQYF,few,TRBD2,TRBV4-1,TRBJ2-3
TGTGCCAGCAGCGGCGGACAGGGCGGGGAGACCCAGTACTTC,CASSGGQGGETQYF,NA,TRBD1,TRBV9,TRBJ2-5
TGCGCCAGCAGCTTGGCCGGGGGGGAAGAGACCCAGTACTTC,CASSLAGGEETQYF,NA,TRBD2,TRBV5-1,TRBJ2-5
TGCGCCAGCAGCTTCGGGGGGACGACCCACGAGCAGTACTTC,CASSFGGTTHEQYF,NA,TRBD2,TRBV5-1,TRBJ2-7
TGCGCCAGCAGCTTGGCACAGGGGATGGGGAAACTGTTTTTT,CASSLAQGMGKLFF,NA,TRBD1,TRBV5-1,TRBJ1-4
TGTGCCAGCAGCTCGCCGGGATCTCTCTATGGCTACACCTTC,CASSSPGSLYGYTF,few,NA,TRBV6-5,TRBJ1-2
TGTGCCAGCAGTCCTAACGGAAACACCATATATTTT,CASSPNGNTIYF,NA,NA,TRBV5-5,TRBJ1-3
TGTGCCTGGAGTGGCACTAAAGAGACCCAGTACTTC,CAWSGTKETQYF,NA,NA,TRBV30,TRBJ2-5
TGTGCCAGTAGCCCCGGGGAGGGGAGCTCCTACGAGCAGTACTTC,CASSPGEGSSYEQYF,NA,TRBD2,TRBV19,TRBJ2-7
TGCAGCGTTGCCTCTACTAGCGGGGGTGAGGGGGAGCTGTTTTTT,CSVASTSGGEGELFF,NA,TRBD2,TRBV29-1,TRBJ2-2
TGTGCCAGCAGCTTGAATAGCGGGCTCGCGAACACCGGGGAGCTGTTTTTT,CASSLNSGLANTGELFF,NA,TRBD2,TRBV5-4,TRBJ2-2
TGTGCCAGCAGCATGACGGGGGTTGGTGGCGATGAGCAGTTCTTC,CASSMTGVGGDEQFF,NA,NA,TRBV6-4,TRBJ2-1
TGTGCCAGCAGTGCTCGGCTAGGCGAAGAGACCCAGTACTTC,CASSARLGEETQYF,NA,NA,TRBV2,TRBJ2-5
TGTGCCAGCAGCCAAGCCGGGACAGGGGATCCCACTGAAGCTTTCTTT,CASSQAGTGDPTEAFF,NA,TRBD1,TRBV4-2,TRBJ1-1
TGTGCCAGCAGCTTAGCCGGACAGGGGGGGACTAGCAATCAGCCCCAGCATTTT,CASSLAGQGGTSNQPQHF,NA,TRBD1,TRBV7-2,TRBJ1-5
TGTGCCAGCAGTGAATCCCCCTCCCCCGGGACAACCTTC,CASSESPSPGTTF,NA,NA,TRBV6-1,TRBJ1-2
TGCGCCAGCAGCTTGGAACGCTCTAACTATGGCTACACCTTC,CASSLERSNYGYTF,once,NA,TRBV5-1,TRBJ1-2
TGTGCCAGCAGTTCCACTGGACCCGCCCGGGAGCTGTTTTTT,CASSSTGPARELFF,NA,NA,TRBV6-5,TRBJ2-2
TGTGCCAGCCGAGAAGGGGGGGAAGGTGGCTACACCTTC,CASREGGEGGYTF,NA,NA,TRBV6-5,TRBJ1-2
TGTGCCAGCAGTGGCAGGCTTAGGCAAGATTCACCCCTCCACTTT,CASSGRLRQDSPLHF,NA,NA,TRBV2,TRBJ1-6
TGTGCCAGCAGCTTGTTCAGCAATCAGCCCCAGCATTTT,CASSLFSNQPQHF,NA,NA,TRBV5-6,TRBJ1-5
TGTGCCAGCGGCCATGAGGCCCAGTACTTC,CASGHEAQYF,NA,NA,TRBV6-5,TRBJ2-5
TGTGCCAGTAGTGGAGGCAGGGACTACGAGCAGTACTTC,CASSGGRDYEQYF,NA,NA,TRBV19,TRBJ2-7
TGTGCCAGCAGCTTGGTAGGGGTTCGTGAAGATACGCAGTATTTT,CASSLVGVREDTQYF,NA,NA,TRBV5-6,TRBJ2-3
TGTGCCAGCAGGGCGGGGGGTACTAACTATGGCTACACCTTC,CASRAGGTNYGYTF,NA,NA,TRBV2,TRBJ1-2
TGTGCCAGCAGCTTAGCGCCCCGTAGCGGGGGGACGCAGTATTTT,CASSLAPRSGGTQYF,NA,TRBD2,TRBV7-2,TRBJ2-3
TGTGCCAGCAGGGAGGGGGCGGAAGAAAAACTGTTTTTT,CASREGAEEKLFF,NA,TRBD1,TRBV5-4,TRBJ1-4
TGTGCCAGTAGTATAGTAGGGGCCCAATCTGGGAACAATGAGCAGTTCTTC,CASSIVGAQSGNNEQFF,NA,NA,TRBV19,TRBJ2-1